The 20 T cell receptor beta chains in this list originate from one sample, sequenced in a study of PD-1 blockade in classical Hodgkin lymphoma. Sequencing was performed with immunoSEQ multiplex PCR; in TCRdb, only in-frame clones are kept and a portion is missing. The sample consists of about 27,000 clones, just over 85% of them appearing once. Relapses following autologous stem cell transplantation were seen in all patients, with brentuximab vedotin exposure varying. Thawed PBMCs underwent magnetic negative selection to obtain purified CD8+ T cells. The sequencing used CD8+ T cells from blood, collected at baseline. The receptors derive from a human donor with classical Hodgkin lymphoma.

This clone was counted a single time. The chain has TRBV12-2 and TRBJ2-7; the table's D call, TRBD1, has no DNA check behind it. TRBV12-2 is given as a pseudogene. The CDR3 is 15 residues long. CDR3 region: CASHYPPGDGYEQYF. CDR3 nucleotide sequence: TGTGCAAGCCACTACCCCCCAGGGGACGGGTACGAGCAGTACTTC.

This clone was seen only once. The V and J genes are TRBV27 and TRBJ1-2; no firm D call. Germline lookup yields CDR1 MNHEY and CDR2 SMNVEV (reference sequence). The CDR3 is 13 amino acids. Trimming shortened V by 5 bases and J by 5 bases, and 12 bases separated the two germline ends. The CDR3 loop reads CASSPGIAYGYTF. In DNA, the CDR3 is TGTGCCAGCAGTCCCGGGATTGCATATGGCTACACCTTC.

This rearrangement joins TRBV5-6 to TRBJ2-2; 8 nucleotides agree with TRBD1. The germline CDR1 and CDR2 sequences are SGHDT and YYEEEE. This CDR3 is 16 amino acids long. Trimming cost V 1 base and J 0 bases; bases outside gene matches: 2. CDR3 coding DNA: TGTGCCAGCAGCTTGACGGACAGGGCGAACACCGGGGAGCTGTTTTTT. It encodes CASSLTDRANTGELFF. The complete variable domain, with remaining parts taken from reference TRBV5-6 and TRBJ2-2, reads DAGVTQSPTHLIKTRGQQVTLRCSPKSGHDTVSWYQQALGQGPQFIFQYYEEEERQRGNFPDRFSGHQFPNYSSELNVNALLLGDSALYLCASSLTDRANTGELFFGEGSRLTVL.

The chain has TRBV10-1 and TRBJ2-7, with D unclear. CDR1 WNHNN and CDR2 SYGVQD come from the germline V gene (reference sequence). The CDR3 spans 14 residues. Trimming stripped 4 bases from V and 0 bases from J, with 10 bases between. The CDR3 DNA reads TGCGCCAGCAGTGGACTTAGCAACTCCTACGAGCAGTACTTC. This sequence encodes CASSGLSNSYEQYF.

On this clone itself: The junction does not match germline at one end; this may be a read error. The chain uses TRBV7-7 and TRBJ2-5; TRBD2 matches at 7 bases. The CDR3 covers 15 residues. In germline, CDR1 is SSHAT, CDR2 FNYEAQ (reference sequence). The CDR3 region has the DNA TGTGCTAGCAGCTTAGCGGGTTCTAGTGGGGAGACCCAGTACTTC. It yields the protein CASSLAGSSGETQYF.

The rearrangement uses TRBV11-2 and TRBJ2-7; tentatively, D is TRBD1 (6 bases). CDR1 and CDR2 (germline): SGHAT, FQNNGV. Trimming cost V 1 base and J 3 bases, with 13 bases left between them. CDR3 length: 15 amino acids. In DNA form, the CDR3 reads TGTGCCAGCAGCTTAGGGGGCCAGGGGATCTACGAGCAGTACTTC. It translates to CASSLGGQGIYEQYF.

CDR3 region: CASSLTITDTQYF. The CDR3 DNA reads TGTGCCAGCAGCTTAACTATCACAGATACGCAGTATTTT. This rearrangement joins TRBV7-9 to TRBJ2-3, with no clear D. Germline CDR1 is SEHNR and CDR2 is FQNEAQ (reference sequence). The CDR3 runs 13 residues. V was clipped by 2 bases and J by 2 bases, with 5 bases between them.

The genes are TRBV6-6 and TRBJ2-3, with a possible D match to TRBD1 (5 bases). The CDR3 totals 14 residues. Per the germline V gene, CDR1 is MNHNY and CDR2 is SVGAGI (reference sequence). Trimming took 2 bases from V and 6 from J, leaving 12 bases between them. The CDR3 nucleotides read TGTGCCAGCAGTTACGCAGGGTCCGACGATACGCAGTATTTT. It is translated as CASSYAGSDDTQYF.

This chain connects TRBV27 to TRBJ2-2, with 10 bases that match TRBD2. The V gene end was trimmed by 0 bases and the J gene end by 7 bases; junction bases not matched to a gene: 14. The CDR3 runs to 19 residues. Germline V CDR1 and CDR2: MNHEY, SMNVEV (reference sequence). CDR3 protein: CASSLSIGYSGRNDGELFF. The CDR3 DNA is TGTGCCAGCAGTTTATCGATCGGCTATAGCGGGAGGAATGACGGGGAGCTGTTTTTT.

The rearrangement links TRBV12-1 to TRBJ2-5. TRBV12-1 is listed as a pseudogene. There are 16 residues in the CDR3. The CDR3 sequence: CASSSPTLEKGETQYF. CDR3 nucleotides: TGTGCCAGCAGCTCTCCTACCCTGGAGAAAGGGGAGACCCAGTACTTC.

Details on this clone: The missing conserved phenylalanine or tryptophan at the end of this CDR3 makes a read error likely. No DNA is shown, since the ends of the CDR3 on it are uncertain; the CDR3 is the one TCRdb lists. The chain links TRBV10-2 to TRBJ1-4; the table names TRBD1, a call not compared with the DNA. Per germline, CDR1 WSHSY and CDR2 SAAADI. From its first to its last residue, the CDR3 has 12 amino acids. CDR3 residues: CASSSDRGPLTL.

The CDR3 DNA follows: TGTGCCAGCCCCAATTCAGGGAGGATGCCCGCTGGGGAAGAGCAGTACTTC. Residues: CASPNSGRMPAGEEQYF. The J gene is TRBJ2-7, the V gene TRBV2, with D perhaps TRBD2 (6 bases). V was shortened by 8 bases and J by 7 bases, with 30 bases between the two germline ends. Germline loops: CDR1 SNHLY, CDR2 FYNNEI. The CDR3 has 17 amino acids.

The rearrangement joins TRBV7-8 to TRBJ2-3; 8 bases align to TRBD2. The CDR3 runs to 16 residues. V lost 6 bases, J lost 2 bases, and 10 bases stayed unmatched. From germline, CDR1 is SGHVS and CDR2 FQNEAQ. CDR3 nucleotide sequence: TGTGCCAGCAGTCGGGGGGGTTGGGACATCACAGATACGCAGTATTTT. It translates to CASSRGGWDITDTQYF.

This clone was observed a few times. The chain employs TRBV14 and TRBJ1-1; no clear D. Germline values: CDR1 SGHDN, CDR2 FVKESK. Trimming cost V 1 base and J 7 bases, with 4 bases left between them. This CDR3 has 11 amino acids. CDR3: CASSQAGEAFF. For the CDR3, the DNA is TGTGCCAGCAGCCAAGCCGGTGAAGCTTTCTTT.

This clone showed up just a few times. CDR3 nucleotide sequence: TGTGCCAGCAATTGGGGGGGTACTTTCTTT. Its translation is CASNWGGTFF. V and J are TRBV6-1 and TRBJ1-1; D may be TRBD1 (5 bases). The CDR3 has 10 amino acids. V was trimmed by 7 bases and J by 12 bases, leaving 12 bases between them. Per the germline V gene, CDR1 is MNHNS and CDR2 is SASEGT.

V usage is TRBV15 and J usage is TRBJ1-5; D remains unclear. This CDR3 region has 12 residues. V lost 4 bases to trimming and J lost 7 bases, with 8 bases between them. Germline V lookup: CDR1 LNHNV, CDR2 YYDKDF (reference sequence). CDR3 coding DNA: TGTGCCACCAGCACCGACTCACAGCCCCAGCATTTT. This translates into CATSTDSQPQHF.

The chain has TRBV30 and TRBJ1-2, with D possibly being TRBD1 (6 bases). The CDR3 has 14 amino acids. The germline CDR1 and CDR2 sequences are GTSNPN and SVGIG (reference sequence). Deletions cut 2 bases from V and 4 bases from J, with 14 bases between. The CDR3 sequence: CAWSTDRWIYGYTF. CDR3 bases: TGTGCCTGGAGTACCGACAGGTGGATCTATGGCTACACCTTC.

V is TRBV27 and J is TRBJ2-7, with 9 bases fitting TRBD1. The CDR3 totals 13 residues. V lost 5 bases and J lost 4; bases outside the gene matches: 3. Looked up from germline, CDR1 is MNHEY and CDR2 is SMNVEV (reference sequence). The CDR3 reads CASSETGGYEQYF. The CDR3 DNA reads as TGTGCCAGCAGTGAGACAGGGGGTTACGAGCAGTACTTC.

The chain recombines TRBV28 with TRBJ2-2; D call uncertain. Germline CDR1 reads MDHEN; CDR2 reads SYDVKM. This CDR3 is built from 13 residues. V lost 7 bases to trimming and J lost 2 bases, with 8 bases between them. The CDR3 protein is CASIPGNTGELFF. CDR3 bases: TGTGCCAGCATACCAGGAAACACCGGGGAGCTGTTTTTT.

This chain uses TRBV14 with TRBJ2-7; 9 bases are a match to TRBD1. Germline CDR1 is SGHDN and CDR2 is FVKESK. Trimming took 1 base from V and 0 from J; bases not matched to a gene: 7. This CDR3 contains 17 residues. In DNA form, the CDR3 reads TGTGCCAGCAGCCAAGGAGGGACAGGGAAATTCTCCTACGAGCAGTACTTC. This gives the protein CASSQGGTGKFSYEQYF.